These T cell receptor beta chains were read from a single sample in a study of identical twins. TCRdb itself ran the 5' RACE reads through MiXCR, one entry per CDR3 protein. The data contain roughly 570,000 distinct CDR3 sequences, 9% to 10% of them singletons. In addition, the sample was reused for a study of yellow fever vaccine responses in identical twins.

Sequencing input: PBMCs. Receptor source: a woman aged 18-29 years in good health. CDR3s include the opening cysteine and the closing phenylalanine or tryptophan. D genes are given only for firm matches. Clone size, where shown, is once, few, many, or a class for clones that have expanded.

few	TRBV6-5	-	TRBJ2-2	TGTGCCAGCAGTTTTAAGAACACCGGGGAGCTGTTTTTT	CASSFKNTGELFF
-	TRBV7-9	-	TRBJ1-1	TGTGCCAGCAGCTACGACAGGTTCATGAACACTGAAGCTTTCTTT	CASSYDRFMNTEAFF
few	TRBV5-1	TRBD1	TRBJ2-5	TGCGCCAGCAGCCTCCGCCGGGACAGGGGGCGCGAAGAGACCCAGTACTTC	CASSLRRDRGREETQYF
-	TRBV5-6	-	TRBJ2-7	TGTGCCATCAGCCCAGGGACCCTCTGCGAGCAGTACTTC	CAISPGTLCEQYF
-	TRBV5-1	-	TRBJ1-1	TGCGCCAGCAGCCCGGTTGAAGTACCTACTGAAGCTTTCTTT	CASSPVEVPTEAFF
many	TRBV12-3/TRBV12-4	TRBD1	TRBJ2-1	TGTGCCAGCAGCCGACAGGGTGGCTCCTACAATGAGCAGTTCTTC	CASSRQGGSYNEQFF
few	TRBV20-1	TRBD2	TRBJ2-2	TGCAGTGCGAATTGGGAGGGAAGGGCAGGGACCGGGGAGCTGTTTTTT	CSANWEGRAGTGELFF
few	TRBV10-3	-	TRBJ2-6	TGTGCCATCATGGGAGAAGGGACTGGGGCCAACGTCCTGACTTTC	CAIMGEGTGANVLTF
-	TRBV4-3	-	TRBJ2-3	TGCGCCAGCAGCCAAGATCGACTATCTAGGGTTGCGCAGTATTTT	CASSQDRLSRVAQYF
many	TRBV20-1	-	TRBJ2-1	TGCAGTGCTAGGGACTACAATGAGCAGTTCTTC	CSARDYNEQFF
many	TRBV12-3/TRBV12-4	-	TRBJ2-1	TGTGCCAGCAGTTTTAGGGTTGGGCGGGAAGAGCAGTTCTTC	CASSFRVGREEQFF
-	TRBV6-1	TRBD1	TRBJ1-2	TGTGCCAGCAGTCTATGGGACAGGGGGGACTATGGCTACACCTTC	CASSLWDRGDYGYTF
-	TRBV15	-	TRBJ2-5	TGTGCCACCGGCAGCCCATCGAGAAGGGGGGTTAGGGAGACCCAGTACTTC	CATGSPSRRGVRETQYF
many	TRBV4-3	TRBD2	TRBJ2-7	TGCGCCAGCAGCCAAACGGGACTAGCGGGGGAGCAGTACTTC	CASSQTGLAGEQYF
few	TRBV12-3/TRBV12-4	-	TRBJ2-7	TGTGCCAGCAGTTTAAGCCTCGGACAGCAGTACTTC	CASSLSLGQQYF
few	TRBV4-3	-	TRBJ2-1	TGCGCCAGCAGCCAAGAGGCGGTGGGCTCCTACAATGAGCAGTTCTTC	CASSQEAVGSYNEQFF
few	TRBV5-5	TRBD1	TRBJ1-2	TGTGCCAGCAGCTTGGAACAGGGGGAAAGAGGTGGCTACACCTTC	CASSLEQGERGGYTF
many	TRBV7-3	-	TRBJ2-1	TGTGCCAGCAGCCGAGGAGAGACTTCTTACAATGAGCAGTTCTTC	CASSRGETSYNEQFF
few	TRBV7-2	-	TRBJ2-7	TGTGCCAGCAGCTTACGTGGTACGGCGGGGACCTACGAGCAGTACTTC	CASSLRGTAGTYEQYF
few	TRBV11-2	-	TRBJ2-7	TGTGCCAGCAGCTACCCCTCCGGCTACGAGCAGTACTTC	CASSYPSGYEQYF